Shown below are 13 T cell receptor beta chains from a single sample sequenced in a study of blood T cell repertoires in COVID-19. Measured with immunoSEQ multiplex PCR; TCRdb has only the in-frame clones, and not every one. The sample consists of about 350,000 clones, 87% of them appearing once. The material sequenced was peripheral blood. The receptors derive from a man aged 25 to 40 with COVID-19, enrolled during active disease.

The chain couples TRBV27 to TRBJ2-3; 7 positions match TRBD1. The V segment lost 4 bases and the J segment 0 bases; nucleotides outside the gene matches: 4. The CDR3 runs to 15 residues. CDR1 is MNHEY and CDR2 is SMNVEV in the germline V gene (reference sequence). This CDR3 reads CASSSRTGSTDTQYF. CDR3 nucleotide sequence: TGTGCCAGCAGTTCCCGGACAGGCAGCACAGATACGCAGTATTTT.

The J gene is TRBJ2-7, the V gene TRBV11-2; the match to TRBD1 covers 8 bases. The CDR3 runs 14 residues. With V trimmed by 2 bases and J by 0 bases, 0 bases remained unmatched. Germline CDR1 SGHAT, CDR2 FQNNGV. CDR3 nucleotide sequence: TGTGCCAGCAGCTTAACAGGGGGCTCCTACGAGCAGTACTTC. This translates into CASSLTGGSYEQYF.

J is TRBJ2-2 and V is TRBV28; 13 positions match TRBD2. Trimming cost V 6 bases and J 6 bases; bases outside gene matches: 10. The CDR3 totals 17 residues. CDR1 MDHEN and CDR2 SYDVKM come from the germline V gene. The CDR3 DNA follows: TGTGCCAGCAGCCGGACTAGCGGGAGTATTGCGGCCGGGGAGCTGTTTTTT. It yields the protein CASSRTSGSIAAGELFF.

V and J are TRBV7-6 and TRBJ2-7; 13 bases map to TRBD2. The trim removed 5 bases at V and 5 bases at J, leaving 9 bases unmatched. Germline V gives CDR1 SGHVS, CDR2 FNYEAQ. This CDR3 region has 16 residues. This CDR3 reads CASSDGLAGVGNEQYF. CDR3 nucleotide sequence: TGTGCCAGCAGCGACGGACTAGCGGGAGTGGGCAACGAGCAGTACTTC. Full variable domain (missing parts from reference TRBV7-6 and TRBJ2-7): GAGVSQSPRYKVTKRGQDVALRCDPISGHVSLYWYRQALGQGPEFLTYFNYEAQQDKSGLPNDRFSAERPEGSISTLTIQRTEQRDSAMYRCASSDGLAGVGNEQYFGPGTRLTVT.

The rearrangement joins TRBV3-1 (or the pseudogene TRBV3-2) to TRBJ2-3, with TRBD2 identical over 8 bases. CDR3 length: 17 residues. CDR1 and CDR2 from the germline V gene are LGHDT and YNNKEL (reference sequence). Trimming removed 0 bases from V and 5 bases from J; junction bases left unmatched: 10. CDR3 amino acids: CASSQDRAGGSRDTQYF. In nucleotides, the CDR3 is TGTGCCAGCAGCCAAGATAGGGCGGGGGGATCTAGAGATACGCAGTATTTT.

The chain has TRBV9 and TRBJ2-7; D may be TRBD1 (6 bases). The CDR3 is made up of 15 amino acids. Between the trimmed V and J ends, which lost 0 bases and 6 bases, there was a span of 16 bases. Per germline, CDR1 SGDLS and CDR2 YYNGEE. CDR3 in DNA: TGTGCCAGCAGCGTAGGGGGGCCCATCGAAGGCGAGCAGTACTTC. Translated, it gives CASSVGGPIEGEQYF.

This chain connects TRBV3-1 (or the pseudogene TRBV3-2) to TRBJ2-7, with a tentative D call TRBD1 (5 bases). Trimming left V 0 bases short and J 3 bases short, with 12 bases between. The length of the CDR3 is 15 residues. CDR1 and CDR2 from the germline V gene are LGHDT and YNNKEL (reference sequence). The DNA for the CDR3 is TGTGCCAGCAGCCAAGATTACAGGCCCAACTACGAGCAGTACTTC. It encodes CASSQDYRPNYEQYF.

The chain joins TRBV11-2 to TRBJ2-3, with 9 bases aligning to TRBD2. The V gene end was trimmed by 0 bases and the J gene end by 11 bases; junction bases not matched to a gene: 12. CDR3 length: 16 residues. Germline V lookup: CDR1 SGHAT, CDR2 FQNNGV. The DNA for the CDR3 is TGTGCCAGCAGCTTAGATGGCGGGGGGGGACACGGGAGGCAGTATTTT. Protein: CASSLDGGGGHGRQYF. Using reference TRBV11-2 and TRBJ2-3 for the parts outside the CDR3, the full variable domain is EAGVAQSPRYKIIEKRQSVAFWCNPISGHATLYWYQQILGQGPKLLIQFQNNGVVDDSQLPKDRFSAERLKGVDSTLKIQPAKLEDSAVYLCASSLDGGGGHGRQYFGPGTRLTVL.

This chain joins TRBV7-2 and TRBJ2-4; D is ambiguous. CDR1 SGHTA and CDR2 FQGNSA come from the germline V gene. This CDR3 spans 14 amino acids. V was clipped by 3 bases and J by 1 base, with 7 bases between them. The CDR3 DNA reads TGTGCCAGCAGCTTTCGAGATGCCAAAAACATTCAGTACTTC. Protein: CASSFRDAKNIQYF.

The chain combines TRBV7-9 with TRBJ2-2; D not certain. CDR1 is SEHNR and CDR2 is FQNEAQ in the germline V gene (reference sequence). This CDR3 spans 12 amino acids. V was pared by 5 bases and J by 3 bases, with 4 bases between. In DNA, the CDR3 is TGTGCCAGCAGCCCTTACACCGGGGAGCTGTTTTTT. Its protein product is CASSPYTGELFF.

The rearrangement links TRBV6-2 or TRBV6-3 to TRBJ2-5; 11 nucleotides line up with TRBD1. V lost 2 bases, J lost 5 bases, and 4 bases stayed unmatched. Germline-derived CDR1 and CDR2 are MNHEY and SVGEGT. CDR3 size: 15 residues. CDR3 coding DNA: TGTGCCAGCAGTTACCTAGGACAGGGGGCCGAGACCCAGTACTTC. It specifies CASSYLGQGAETQYF.

The chain couples TRBV7-3 to TRBJ1-2; a possible D gene is TRBD1 (5 bases). With 2 bases removed from V and 6 bases from J, the gap between germline ends came to 13 bases. CDR1 is SGHTA, CDR2 FQGTGA, per germline. The CDR3 is 14 amino acids. CDR3 DNA: TGTGCCAGCAGCTTACGAGCAGGGTCGGATGGCTACACCTTC. It codes for CASSLRAGSDGYTF.

The chain has TRBV7-3 and TRBJ2-2; 8 nucleotides line up with TRBD2. V gave up 5 bases and J gave up 5 bases; unmatched junction bases: 7. The CDR3 has 15 amino acids. The germline CDR1 and CDR2 sequences are SGHTA and FQGTGA. CDR3 loop: CASSHGLAGTGELFF. For the CDR3, the DNA is TGTGCCAGCAGCCACGGACTAGCTGGAACCGGGGAGCTGTTTTTT.